This T cell receptor (beta chain) was identified during a study of PD-1 blockade in classical Hodgkin lymphoma (TCRdb year 2020). With respect to the entire study: Nivolumab dosing was 3 mg/kg intravenously every 2 weeks, continuing until either disease progression or unacceptable toxicity. The study used TCR beta sequencing and CyTOF to define a peripheral blood immune signature of response to PD-1 blockade in classical Hodgkin lymphoma.

Concerning this clone: Which antigen it targets is not known. Nothing much larger sits one base from this clone, and base qualities are not available.

CDR1 is given as LNHDA and CDR2 as SQIVND, both from the germline V gene (reference sequence). V loses 6 bases at its end and J loses 3 bases; junction bases beyond the gene matches: 4. The CDR3 measures 15 amino acids from cysteine to phenylalanine. Solely the CDR3 DNA is kept, with 45 bases framed from the first base. The sample's time point label, decoded: cycle 1 day 1 (C1D1), immediately before nivolumab initiation. Relapse after autologous stem cell transplantation had occurred in all trial patients, and cohorts A, B and C were distinguished by prior brentuximab vedotin exposure. The trial cohort comprised 60 or so patients with relapsed/refractory classical Hodgkin lymphoma whose best overall responses were complete response, partial response or progressive disease. Trial patients were treated with single-agent nivolumab in the multi-cohort phase II CheckMate 205 trial. An independent review committee assessed best overall response by applying the 2007 International Working Group response criteria. Trial PBMCs were collected immediately before nivolumab initiation (C1D1) and during therapy at cycle 2 day 1 and cycle 4 day 1. Peripheral blood was collected in 8 mL Vacutainer Cell Preparation Tubes, from which PBMCs were isolated by centrifugation and then cryopreserved.

Results the study describes overall, beyond this receptor: The study was limited to a single clinical trial cohort, and causes of repertoire differences, possibly disease activity or prior therapy, remained undefined. Diversity was lower in patients who began nivolumab less than 1 year after ASCT, so these patients were left out of later analyses to avoid confounding by immune reconstitution. Baseline TCR diversity was reported to be lower in newly diagnosed patients than in healthy donors, and even lower in relapsed/refractory patients. Among trial patients, those achieving complete response had baseline diversity similar to that of newly diagnosed patients, while diversity was significantly lower in partial responders and progressors. CD4+ but not CD8+ TCR diversity rose significantly by C4D1 (p=0.0027 vs p=0.16), most apparent in complete responders (p=0.02).

Genomic DNA was extracted with the Qiagen DNeasy kit from unsorted PBMCs and from negatively selected CD4+ and CD8+ fractions. Amplification of TCR beta CDR3 regions was done by immunoSEQ multiplex PCR with primers that anneal to V and J segments. A synthetic immune receptor repertoire was used to minimize amplification bias, and any residual bias was removed computationally once sequencing was done. In the original analysis: Repertoire diversity was quantified as the Shannon entropy index using custom Python scripts. The unsorted, CD4+ and CD8+ repertoires were each analyzed separately, with the exception of combined analyses, where CD4+ and CD8+ sequences were merged in silico. A clone was considered expanded if an increase in frequency of at least 2-fold after treatment relative to C1D1 was found, and a pseudocount of 0.5 was applied to clones undetected at baseline. Clones with 0 or 1 copy at C1D1 were classified as singleton clones, and clones with 2 or more copies were classified as non-singleton clones. Clones expanded in unsorted samples were assigned a CD4+, CD8+ or unknown annotation through matching of protein sequences in sorted samples from the same patient. Diversity changes from C1D1 to C4D1 were tested in paired samples using Wilcoxon tests. TCRdb obtained this table from immuneACCESS and retained in-frame rearrangements with V and J assigned. These tables miss some clones; where compared with another copy, unresolved V genes account for less than half of the shortfall, and the remainder is unexplained. From that table come the V and J calls and clone size; the DNA was used to work out D and trimming. Here the sample has 20,000 to 25,000 clones; more than 60% occur a single time. The top ten hold 5.8% of the sample.

The rearrangement joined TRBV19 to TRBJ2-2, and 10 bases in between align with TRBD2. The TCR sequence derives from a human donor with classical Hodgkin lymphoma. Sequencing used peripheral blood mononuclear cells (PBMCs), obtained at baseline. CDR3 sequence: CASRGLAPYTGELFF. Here is the DNA: TGTGCCAGTAGGGGACTAGCGCCTTACACCGGGGAGCTGTTTTTT. The reference TRBV19 and TRBJ2-2 proteins fill in what lies around the CDR3, so the full variable domain reads DGGITQSPKYLFRKEGQNVTLSCEQNLNHDAMYWYRQDPGQGLRLIYYSQIVNDFQKGDIAEGYSVSREKKESFPLTVTSAQKNPTAFYLCASRGLAPYTGELFFGEGSRLTVL.